This TCR beta chain was recorded in a study of T cell responses to AZD1222 COVID-19 vaccine listed by TCRdb under 2021. About the full investigation: TCR sequencing was performed for 230 to 250 trial participants, of whom about 200 were given two doses of AZD1222 and around 25 were given two doses of MenACWY control vaccine. Enrollment into the trials was organized by age into subgroups of 18-55, 56-69 and 70-plus years, and those subgroups contained about 160, 30 and 59 TCR-sequenced participants, respectively. The full study reports these points: A significant rise in spike-specific TCR breadth and depth was observed after two AZD1222 doses relative to day 0 and relative to MenACWY recipients. Vaccine-associated CD4 TCRs spanned the whole spike protein, with dominant responses in regions 160-218 and 743-854. Participants were mostly white British, with more females than males. The authors suggested clonal diversity may have been underestimated. The 56-69-year group was small, and its depth increase did not reach significance, likely because of low power. No day 14 peak-response samples were available, so repertoires were characterized only after the peak T cell response. Nearly half of unique spike-specific TCRs reportedly recognized epitopes outside regions mutated in the B.1.351 and B.1.1.7 variants. Only five to seven AZD1222 recipients were SARS-CoV-2 seropositive at baseline, limiting conclusions about previously exposed vaccinees.

The CDR3 regions of human TCRbeta chains were analyzed by immunosequencing. In the original analysis: Repertoire TCRs were checked for matches against a reference library of SARS-CoV-2-specific TCRs that had been generated using the MIRA antigen-specificity platform. Breadth was defined as the fraction of unique TCRs that were SARS-CoV-2-associated, and depth was defined as the fraction of total T cells that were SARS-CoV-2-associated. Each spike-specific TCR was assigned to its reactive spike region and to a CD4 or CD8 class using the MIRA data. Log10-transformed breadth and depth values were compared by one-way ANOVA with Sidak's multiple comparisons tests. Here the immuneACCESS table is served through TCRdb, limited to in-frame sequences with V and J called. Missing clones are a known gap in these copies; in checked studies unresolved V genes cover under half, and the rest lacks a known reason. That table is the source of V, J and clone size, and D and trimming were worked out from the DNA. Present in this sample are about 86,000 clones, 88% of which were seen just once. The top ten clonotypes cover 6.9% of the sample.

A distance of 13 bases separates the germline ends of V and J, which lose 6 bases and 7 bases respectively. Taken from cysteine to phenylalanine, the CDR3 has 14 residues. Of the read, only the CDR3 DNA is kept; its 42 bases are in frame from base 1. The CDR1 and CDR2 encoded by the germline V gene (reference sequence) are MNHEY and SMNVEV. The time point tag for this specimen amounts to: about 28 days (+/-7) after the second vaccine dose. AZD1222 recipients whose second dose came at about 4 weeks and those whose second dose came at about 12 weeks were combined into one group, since spike-specific TCR depth and breadth did not differ between the two schedules. The vaccinee samples were drawn from two UK trials, COV001 and COV002, one of which was a single-blind randomized controlled phase 2/3 trial testing AZD1222 (ChAdOx1 nCoV-19) in healthy adults. For TCRbeta chain sequencing, PBMC samples from trial participants were taken at day 0 and at day 28 after the second dose.

Turning to this clone: Its target antigen remains unknown. No base quality values were provided; no much bigger clone lies one nucleotide off.

The sequence was obtained from an adult who received the AZD1222 COVID-19 vaccine. The chain employs TRBV27 and TRBJ1-6, with a weak D call of TRBD1 (6 bases match). This material consisted of peripheral blood, taken 28 days after the second AZD1222 dose. The nucleotides are TGTGCCAGCAGCTGGAGGGGGTGGAATTCACCCCTCCACTTT. Its protein is CASSWRGWNSPLHF.